The 23 T cell receptor beta chains below were found in one sample sequenced in a study of blood T cell repertoires in COVID-19. Here immunoSEQ multiplex PCR was the method, and the copy in TCRdb shows in-frame clones only, minus some. The sample contains some 380,000 clones, around 91% of which appear only once. Sequences were obtained from peripheral blood. These receptors were obtained from a man between 18 and 29 years old with active or convalescent COVID-19.

As to this clone: The sample holds other DNA sequences that translate to the same CDR3. This sequence joins TRBV19 and TRBJ2-7; D remains ambiguous. Trimming took 3 bases from V and 2 from J, leaving 5 bases between them. The CDR3 is 12 residues long. From germline, CDR1 is LNHDA and CDR2 SQIVND (reference sequence). CDR3 sequence reads: CASSIGTYEQYF. The DNA for the CDR3 is TGTGCCAGTAGTATTGGCACCTACGAGCAGTACTTC. The full variable domain, completed using reference TRBV19 and TRBJ2-7, is DGGITQSPKYLFRKEGQNVTLSCEQNLNHDAMYWYRQDPGQGLRLIYYSQIVNDFQKGDIAEGYSVSREKKESFPLTVTSAQKNPTAFYLCASSIGTYEQYFGPGTRLTVT.

The chain recombines TRBV14 with TRBJ2-3, with D possibly being TRBD2 (6 bases). The length of the CDR3 is 14 residues. V lost 4 bases and J lost 5, with 13 bases in between. CDR1 and CDR2 (germline): SGHDN, FVKESK. The CDR3 sequence is CASSRDFTGDTQYF. CDR3 bases: TGTGCCAGCAGCCGGGACTTTACGGGAGATACGCAGTATTTT.

The J gene is TRBJ1-2, the V gene TRBV25-1, with 7 bases identical to TRBD1. The length of the CDR3 is 12 residues. Losses at the gene ends were 5 bases for V and 7 bases for J; bases not matched to a gene: 4. Germline V gene lookup returns CDR1 MGHDK and CDR2 SYGVNS. The CDR3 spells CASSQGGVGYTF. In nucleotides, the CDR3 is TGTGCCAGCAGTCAGGGGGGAGTTGGCTACACCTTC.

The chain combines TRBV28 with TRBJ1-5; D call uncertain. This CDR3 has 15 residues. The ends were cut back, 6 bases at V and 6 bases at J, with 18 bases in the middle. The germline gives CDR1 MDHEN, CDR2 SYDVKM. The CDR3 DNA sequence: TGTGCCAGCAGAAACCGTTTCGGGGATAGTCAGCCCCAGCATTTT. Translating gives CASRNRFGDSQPQHF.

This clone was seen repeatedly, ten times or more. Additional DNA sequences in this sample encode the identical CDR3. The CDR3: CASSAQGSNQPQHF. As DNA, the CDR3 is TGTGCCAGCAGCGCACAGGGGTCGAATCAGCCCCAGCATTTT. The gene calls are TRBV9 and TRBJ1-5, with TRBD1 identical over 7 bases. The CDR3 is 14 residues long. Germline CDR1 reads SGDLS; CDR2 reads YYNGEE. V shed 3 bases and J 4 bases; nucleotides not matched to a gene: 4.

The chain recombines TRBV5-6 with TRBJ1-1; TRBD1 might be the D (5 bases). There are 15 residues in the CDR3. The V gene lost 0 bases and the J gene lost 5 bases, with 14 bases spanning the gap. From germline, CDR1 is SGHDT and CDR2 YYEEEE. The CDR3 here is CASSLAGGVWTEAFF. As DNA, the CDR3 is TGTGCCAGCAGCTTGGCCGGAGGGGTTTGGACTGAAGCTTTCTTT.

The chain recombines TRBV27 with TRBJ2-1; 10 nucleotides match TRBD2. The length of the CDR3 is 15 residues. J lost 5 bases, V lost 5 bases, and 6 bases had no gene match. CDR1 and CDR2 (germline): MNHEY, SMNVEV (reference sequence). CDR3 nucleotides: TGTGCCAGCAGTCCGCTGCTAGCGGGGGACAATGAGCAGTTCTTC. Its protein is CASSPLLAGDNEQFF.

The genes are TRBV28 and TRBJ2-1; TRBD1 is a possible D gene (6 bases). The CDR3 contains 16 residues. Germline values: CDR1 MDHEN, CDR2 SYDVKM. Trimming pared 5 bases from V and 1 base from J, leaving 15 bases between. CDR3 protein: CASSELRQASYNEQFF. CDR3 nucleotides: TGTGCCAGCAGTGAACTCAGACAGGCGTCCTACAATGAGCAGTTCTTC. Using reference TRBV28 and TRBJ2-1 for the parts outside the CDR3, the full variable domain is DVKVTQSSRYLVKRTGEKVFLECVQDMDHENMFWYRQDPGLGLRLIYFSYDVKMKEKGDIPEGYSVSREKKERFSLILESASTNQTSMYLCASSELRQASYNEQFFGPGTRLTVL.

The chain combines TRBV4-1 with TRBJ1-1; D not certain. Germline assignment: CDR1 MGHRA and CDR2 YSYEKL. V dropped 1 base and J dropped 2 bases, with 14 bases sitting between them. CDR3 length: 16 amino acids. The CDR3 sequence: CASSQVGGGRNTEAFF. The CDR3 DNA reads as TGCGCCAGCAGCCAAGTTGGAGGAGGCCGAAACACTGAAGCTTTCTTT.

The chain links TRBV4-3 to TRBJ2-1, with D maybe TRBD1 (5 bases). The CDR3 sequence is 17 residues long. Trimming cost V 3 bases and J 1 base, with 16 bases left between them. The germline gives CDR1 LGHNA, CDR2 YSLEER. The chain's CDR3 is CASSHQRGSWSYNEQFF. DNA of the CDR3: TGCGCCAGCAGCCATCAAAGGGGTAGTTGGTCCTACAATGAGCAGTTCTTC.

About this clone itself: This same CDR3 is encoded by further DNA sequences in the sample. The chain carries TRBV7-2 and TRBJ2-1, with 8 bases identical to TRBD1. The germline V gene has CDR1 SGHTA and CDR2 FQGNSA. The V gene end was trimmed by 5 bases and the J gene end by 3 bases; junction bases not matched to a gene: 6. The CDR3 consists of 15 residues. The CDR3 DNA is TGTGCCAGCAGCCCGAGGACAGGGCGCTACAATGAGCAGTTCTTC. Encoded protein: CASSPRTGRYNEQFF.

The chain uses TRBV11-3 and TRBJ1-1; no reliable D call. The CDR3 runs 12 residues. With 0 bases removed from V and 8 bases from J, the gap between germline ends came to 7 bases. Germline assignment: CDR1 SGHNT and CDR2 YENEEA. The CDR3 protein is CASSLDDKEAFF. CDR3 DNA sequence: TGTGCCAGCAGCTTAGACGACAAAGAAGCTTTCTTT.

V gene TRBV29-1 combines with J gene TRBJ2-1; D possibly corresponds to TRBD2 (6 bases). CDR3 length: 15 amino acids. V was pared by 1 base and J by 2 bases, with 12 bases between. The germline V gene has CDR1 SQVTM and CDR2 ANQGSEA. As DNA, the CDR3 is TGCAGCGTTGAAGTTAGCGGACTCCCCTACAATGAGCAGTTCTTC. Translating it yields CSVEVSGLPYNEQFF.

The V gene is TRBV7-2, the J gene TRBJ2-3; D remains ambiguous. The CDR3 has 15 residues. Germline V gene sequence: CDR1 SGHTA, CDR2 FQGNSA. Trimming shortened V by 7 bases and J by 0 bases, and 14 bases separated the two germline ends. CDR3 amino acids: CASILRIQSTDTQYF. CDR3 in DNA: TGTGCCAGCATCCTAAGGATACAGAGCACAGATACGCAGTATTTT. Based on the CDR3 plus reference TRBV7-2 and TRBJ2-3, the full variable domain is GAGVSQSPSNKVTEKGKDVELRCDPISGHTALYWYRQSLGQGLEFLIYFQGNSAPDKSGLPSDRFSAERTGGSVSTLTIQRTQQEDSAVYLCASILRIQSTDTQYFGPGTRLTVL.

CDR3 protein: CATSSSGGSTTEAFF. DNA for the CDR3: TGTGCCACCAGCTCCAGTGGGGGGTCCACCACTGAAGCTTTCTTT. The chain links TRBV15 to TRBJ1-1; D possibly corresponds to TRBD1 (5 bases). Per the germline V gene, CDR1 is LNHNV and CDR2 is YYDKDF (reference sequence). V shed 5 bases and J shed 4 bases, with 17 bases lying between them. The length of the CDR3 is 15 residues.

Turning to this clone: Distinct nucleotide sequences in the sample also encode this CDR3. CDR3: CASSYSQGNYGYTF. CDR3 coding DNA: TGTGCCAGCAGTTATTCACAGGGAAACTATGGCTACACCTTC. The V call is TRBV6-6, the J call TRBJ1-2; TRBD1 is a possible D gene (6 bases). Germline values: CDR1 MNHNY, CDR2 SVGAGI (reference sequence). V lost 3 bases to trimming and J lost 2 bases, with 10 bases between them. The CDR3 length is 14 residues.

This clone has only a few counts. This chain uses TRBV24-1 with TRBJ1-2, with D possibly matching TRBD1 (5 bases). Per germline, CDR1 KGHDR and CDR2 SFDVKD. This CDR3 comprises 13 residues. V was shortened by 5 bases and J by 2 bases, with 8 bases between the two germline ends. DNA for the CDR3: TGTGCCACCAGTGCGCGACAGAACTATGGCTACACCTTC. Amino acids: CATSARQNYGYTF.

V and J are TRBV7-2 and TRBJ2-1, with TRBD2 identical over 8 bases. The ends lost 5 bases at V and 10 bases at J; junction bases unmatched: 7. Germline V gives CDR1 SGHTA, CDR2 FQGNSA. This CDR3 region has 13 residues. The CDR3 bases are TGTGCCAGCAGCCCGGCCCGACTAGCGGAGCAGTTCTTC. Protein: CASSPARLAEQFF.

This chain connects TRBV5-1 to TRBJ2-5; D ambiguous. CDR3 size: 14 residues. V was shortened by 0 bases and J by 5 bases, with 11 bases between the two germline ends. Per the germline V gene, CDR1 is SGHRS and CDR2 is YFSETQ. The CDR3 region has the DNA TGCGCCAGCAGCTTGGAGCAGGCGTGGGAGACCCAGTACTTC. Protein product: CASSLEQAWETQYF.

The genes are TRBV6-6 and TRBJ2-7, with TRBD2 matching 10 bases. V trimming: 5 bases; J trimming: 3 bases; junction bases outside the gene matches: 7. The CDR3 is 15 residues long. The germline gives CDR1 MNHNY, CDR2 SVGAGI (reference sequence). CDR3 nucleotide sequence: TGTGCCAGCAGTCCCGGACTAGCGGCGAGCTACGAGCAGTACTTC. Residues: CASSPGLAASYEQYF.

The genes are TRBV3-1 (or the pseudogene TRBV3-2) and TRBJ1-5; TRBD1 matches 7 bases. Germline V gene sequence: CDR1 LGHDT, CDR2 YNNKEL (reference sequence). With 2 bases clipped from V and 1 base from J, the junction kept 2 bases outside the gene matches. This CDR3 is 15 amino acids long. CDR3 DNA: TGTGCCAGCAGCCAATGGACAGGCAGCAATCAGCCCCAGCATTTT. Translated, it gives CASSQWTGSNQPQHF.

The chain joins TRBV5-4 to TRBJ2-1; 7 bases align to TRBD2. In germline, CDR1 is SGHNT, CDR2 YYREEE (reference sequence). The J segment lost 10 bases and the V segment lost 4 bases, leaving 5 bases of the junction unmatched. The CDR3 loop spans 12 amino acids. The CDR3 protein is CASSLRDYEQFF. The CDR3 region has the DNA TGTGCCAGCAGCCTCCGGGACTACGAGCAGTTCTTC.

This clone has more than one count but fewer than ten. The chain's CDR3 is CASSSRQDGDEKLFF. CDR3 nucleotides: TGTGCCAGCAGTTCTAGACAGGATGGGGACGAAAAACTGTTTTTT. The chain couples TRBV28 to TRBJ1-4, with D tentatively TRBD1 (6 bases). CDR1 and CDR2 (germline): MDHEN, SYDVKM. The CDR3 has 15 residues. Trimming removed 4 bases from V and 8 bases from J, with 17 bases in between. The variable domain in full, completed from reference TRBV28 and TRBJ1-4, reads DVKVTQSSRYLVKRTGEKVFLECVQDMDHENMFWYRQDPGLGLRLIYFSYDVKMKEKGDIPEGYSVSREKKERFSLILESASTNQTSMYLCASSSRQDGDEKLFFGSGTQLSVL.